These 23 T cell receptor beta chains came from one sample sequenced in a study of T cells after posttransplantation cyclophosphamide. Sequenced by immunoSEQ multiplex PCR; TCRdb stores in-frame clones only, minus some. The table lists roughly 35,000 clones, with no singletons. The sequenced material came from PBMCs. Receptors were obtained from a girl aged 10 to 17 in good health, CMV-negative, and a related stem cell transplant donor.

The table lists this clone with many counts. The chain recombines TRBV4-2 with TRBJ2-1; possible D gene TRBD2, 5 bases. Germline loops: CDR1 LGHNA, CDR2 YNFKEQ. Deletions cut 0 bases from V and 7 bases from J, with 10 bases between. This CDR3 region has 14 residues. The CDR3, as DNA: TGTGCCAGCAGCCAAGAGTCCCGGGGTAATGAGCAGTTCTTC. It translates to CASSQESRGNEQFF.

This clone occurred a few times. The DNA for the CDR3 is TGTGCCAGCTTCCCGGGAGGGCGTTCAGATACGCAGTATTTT. Translating gives CASFPGGRSDTQYF. This chain joins TRBV7-9 and TRBJ2-3, with TRBD2 matching over 8 bases. V was clipped by 8 bases and J by 4 bases; unmatched bases: 8. The CDR3 is 14 residues long. The V gene's germline CDR1 is SEHNR and CDR2 FQNEAQ (reference sequence). The complete variable domain, with remaining parts taken from reference TRBV7-9 and TRBJ2-3, reads DTGVSQNPRHKITKRGQNVTFRCDPISEHNRLYWYRQTLGQGPEFLTYFQNEAQLEKSRLLSDRFSAERPKGSFSTLEIQRTEQGDSAMYLCASFPGGRSDTQYFGPGTRLTVL.

This clone showed up many times. The chain recombines TRBV19 with TRBJ1-1; tentatively, D is TRBD1 (5 bases). Germline assignment: CDR1 LNHDA and CDR2 SQIVND (reference sequence). The CDR3 has 15 amino acids. The germline V and J ends were trimmed by 7 bases and 5 bases, with 20 bases remaining between them. The CDR3 loop is CASNDRGGRGTEAFF. As DNA, the CDR3 is TGTGCCAGTAATGATCGGGGGGGTAGAGGTACTGAAGCTTTCTTT.

This clone was seen repeatedly, ten times or more. The chain couples TRBV29-1 to TRBJ2-2; 10 nucleotides match TRBD2. Trimming took 4 bases from V and 5 from J; bases not matched to a gene: 7. Looked up from germline, CDR1 is SQVTM and CDR2 is ANQGSEA. This CDR3 contains 15 residues. The chain's CDR3 is CSVAISGRETGELFF. The CDR3 coding sequence is TGCAGCGTTGCGATAAGCGGGAGGGAAACCGGGGAGCTGTTTTTT.

This clone was counted at least ten times. The rearrangement links TRBV9 to TRBJ2-7; D gene unclear. In germline, CDR1 is SGDLS, CDR2 YYNGEE. This CDR3 is built from 12 residues. V was cut by 0 bases and J by 8 bases, with 9 bases left in between. The DNA of the CDR3 is TGTGCCAGCAGCGTAGGAGGCGGTCAGCAGTACTTC. It codes for CASSVGGGQQYF.

This clone was detected a few times. This chain joins TRBV11-3 and TRBJ2-7; 11 bases map to TRBD2. The CDR3 has 16 residues. V gave up 5 bases and J gave up 6 bases; unmatched junction bases: 12. The germline CDR1 and CDR2 sequences are SGHNT and YENEEA. CDR3 loop: CASSITSGGPPVEQYF. CDR3 nucleotides: TGTGCCAGCAGCATCACTAGCGGGGGACCTCCTGTCGAGCAGTACTTC.

This clone was detected ten times or more. The chain has TRBV6-1 and TRBJ1-2; TRBD1 might be the D (5 bases). Germline V gene data show CDR1 as MNHNS and CDR2 as SASEGT. The V end was cut by 2 bases, the J end by 2 bases, with 15 bases between. This CDR3 has 16 amino acids. The CDR3 DNA follows: TGTGCCAGCAGTGAATGGCCCGGACAAGGAAACTATGGCTACACCTTC. It yields the protein CASSEWPGQGNYGYTF.

This clone has a count of ten or more. The rearrangement joins TRBV7-7 to TRBJ2-5, with D maybe TRBD2 (5 bases). This CDR3 has 14 amino acids. Germline loops: CDR1 SSHAT, CDR2 FNYEAQ (reference sequence). The V and J ends lost 2 bases and 2 bases respectively, with 9 bases between them. CDR3 sequence (DNA): TGTGCCAGCAGCTTAAAACGGGAACAAGAGACCCAGTACTTC. Protein: CASSLKREQETQYF.

This clone occurred many times. The chain is built from TRBV10-1 and TRBJ1-1, with 8 bases identical to TRBD1. The length of the CDR3 is 14 residues. Germline CDR1 and CDR2: WNHNN and SYGVQD (reference sequence). J lost 7 bases, V lost 8 bases, and 12 bases had no gene match. The DNA of the CDR3 is TGCGCCAGCGGCCCCTCGGACAGGGTTGGTGAAGCTTTCTTT. Its protein is CASGPSDRVGEAFF.

This clone was counted many times. CDR3 nucleotide sequence: TGTGCCAGCAGCTTAGCTCAGGGAAGGAGAGACGAGCAGTACTTC. Translation: CASSLAQGRRDEQYF. J is TRBJ2-7 and V is TRBV7-9, with a tentative D call TRBD1 (5 bases). Germline CDR1 is SEHNR and CDR2 is FQNEAQ (reference sequence). The CDR3 has 15 amino acids. V gave up 0 bases and J gave up 5 bases, with 14 bases separating them.

This clone was seen many times. V is TRBV7-3 and J is TRBJ1-1; perhaps TRBD1 as D (6 bases). Per germline, CDR1 SGHTA and CDR2 FQGTGA. Trimming removed 4 bases at V and 6 bases at J, with 18 bases between. The CDR3 runs to 15 residues. This CDR3 reads CASSSPGTRMSEAFF. DNA for the CDR3: TGTGCCAGCAGCTCCCCCGGGACACGGATGTCTGAAGCTTTCTTT.

The chain couples TRBV7-9 to TRBJ1-1; D not certain. Looked up from germline, CDR1 is SEHNR and CDR2 is FQNEAQ (reference sequence). Trimming pared 10 bases from V and 1 base from J, leaving 19 bases between. The CDR3 length is 15 residues. In DNA, the CDR3 is TGTGCCATGACAACGACCCCAACACCGAACACTGAAGCTTTCTTT. Encoded protein: CAMTTTPTPNTEAFF.

In this sample, this clone turned up many times. The chain combines TRBV6-1 with TRBJ1-6, with 7 positions matching TRBD1. Germline CDR1 MNHNS, CDR2 SASEGT. The CDR3 sequence is 15 residues long. Trimming removed 0 bases from V and 6 bases from J; junction bases left unmatched: 2. The DNA for the CDR3 is TGTGCCAGCAGTGAAGCCCCAGGGGGTAATTCACCCCTCCACTTT. Its translation is CASSEAPGGNSPLHF.

In this sample, this clone turned up a few times. The V gene is TRBV5-3, the J gene TRBJ2-5, with 9 bases identical to TRBD1. TRBV5-3 has ORF status, its function being uncertain. The CDR3 has 15 amino acids. Trimming removed 4 bases from V and 5 bases from J; junction bases left unmatched: 9. CDR3: CARSLAGTGSETQYF. CDR3 nucleotides: TGTGCCAGAAGCCTTGCCGGGACAGGGTCTGAGACCCAGTACTTC.

This clone has just a few counts. This chain joins TRBV5-1 and TRBJ2-7, with TRBD1 matching 11 bases. This CDR3 has 14 amino acids. The germline V gene has CDR1 SGHRS and CDR2 YFSETQ. With 2 bases clipped from V and 7 bases from J, the junction kept 5 bases outside the gene matches. The CDR3 loop is CASSFGGQGGEQYF. The CDR3 DNA reads TGCGCCAGCAGCTTTGGGGGACAGGGGGGTGAGCAGTACTTC.

In its sample, this clone was seen many times. The genes are TRBV10-2 and TRBJ1-1; D may be TRBD1 (5 bases). This CDR3 has 13 residues. Trimming took 6 bases from V and 1 from J, leaving 9 bases between them. The germline CDR1 and CDR2 sequences are WSHSY and SAAADI. CDR3: CASRKTANTEAFF. The CDR3 coding sequence is TGCGCCAGCAGAAAGACAGCGAACACTGAAGCTTTCTTT.

This clone was seen ten or more times. This chain connects TRBV5-4 to TRBJ2-3; perhaps TRBD2 as D (5 bases). Germline-derived CDR1 and CDR2 are SGHNT and YYREEE (reference sequence). The V gene lost 4 bases and the J gene lost 1 base, with 13 bases spanning the gap. The CDR3 has 15 amino acids. The CDR3 DNA reads as TGTGCCAGCAGCCGGACTGTCGTTGGCACAGATACGCAGTATTTT. Translating it yields CASSRTVVGTDTQYF. Together with reference TRBV5-4 and TRBJ2-3, the CDR3 gives the full variable domain: ETGVTQSPTHLIKTRGQQVTLRCSSQSGHNTVSWYQQALGQGPQFIFQYYREEENGRGNFPPRFSGLQFPNYSSELNVNALELDDSALYLCASSRTVVGTDTQYFGPGTRLTVL.

This clone occurred many times. V usage is TRBV7-3 and J usage is TRBJ2-3; a possible D gene is TRBD2 (5 bases). Between the trimmed V and J ends, which lost 4 bases and 6 bases, there was a span of 11 bases. CDR3 length: 13 amino acids. Looked up from germline, CDR1 is SGHTA and CDR2 is FQGTGA. The DNA for the CDR3 is TGTGCCAGCAGCTCGACTACTCTGGATACGCAGTATTTT. Translation: CASSSTTLDTQYF.

This clone was counted many times. The gene calls are TRBV19 and TRBJ1-1, with TRBD1 matching 8 bases. The V segment lost 7 bases and the J segment 3 bases; nucleotides outside the gene matches: 10. Germline-derived CDR1 and CDR2 are LNHDA and SQIVND (reference sequence). This CDR3 region has 15 residues. The CDR3 bases are TGTGCCAGTAAGGGCCAGGGGGCAATGGACACTGAAGCTTTCTTT. It is translated as CASKGQGAMDTEAFF.

This clone was detected many times. The gene calls are TRBV19 and TRBJ2-2; 9 bases are a match to TRBD2. Trimming cost V 5 bases and J 6 bases; bases outside gene matches: 7. Germline CDR1 is LNHDA and CDR2 is SQIVND (reference sequence). The CDR3 spans 15 residues. CDR3 coding DNA: TGTGCCAGTAGTGTGGGGACTAGCTTGGCCGGGGAGCTGTTTTTT. Protein: CASSVGTSLAGELFF.

This clone was counted many times. This chain joins TRBV5-1 and TRBJ2-1; possible D gene TRBD2, 6 bases. The CDR3 is 14 amino acids. Trimming took 5 bases from V and 5 from J, leaving 14 bases between them. In germline, CDR1 is SGHRS, CDR2 YFSETQ. The CDR3 DNA reads as TGCGCCAGCAGTTCCTCTTGGGGGGACAATGAGCAGTTCTTC. It specifies CASSSSWGDNEQFF.

The chain uses TRBV28 and TRBJ1-2; maybe TRBD1 (6 bases). The V gene lost 2 bases and the J gene lost 5 bases, with 12 bases spanning the gap. The CDR3 totals 14 residues. The germline V gene encodes CDR1 MDHEN and CDR2 SYDVKM. CDR3 region: CASSLLVQGYGYTF. The CDR3 DNA reads TGTGCCAGCAGTTTACTGGTTCAGGGGTATGGCTACACCTTC.

The chain recombines TRBV15 with TRBJ2-7, with D perhaps TRBD2 (5 bases). CDR1 and CDR2 (germline): LNHNV, YYDKDF (reference sequence). This CDR3 contains 14 residues. V dropped 1 base and J dropped 2 bases, with 9 bases sitting between them. CDR3 protein: CATSRGTETYEQYF. CDR3 in DNA: TGTGCCACCAGCAGAGGGACTGAAACCTACGAGCAGTACTTC.